The rows below give T cell receptor beta chains drawn from one sample of a study of blood T cells in healthy people across ages. TCRdb ran MiXCR on the 5' RACE reads and lists one entry per CDR3 protein. Of over a million distinct CDR3 sequences in the sample, around 59% were seen once. The sequenced material came from blood. Every receptor here comes from a man aged 18 to 29 in good health. The CDR3 runs from the conserved cysteine through the conserved F or W.

v_gene | CDR3aa
TRBV7-6 | CASSLGGQGFDEQYF
TRBV2 | CASRSGTSRPDTQYF
TRBV5-1 | CASSWDKGYEQYF
TRBV2 | CASSGGTVNQPQHF
TRBV11-2 | CASSLPRGPPYEQYF
TRBV25-1 | CAGSEWDNEQFF
TRBV27 | CASSPHPGLGATGELFF
TRBV6-2/TRBV6-3 | CASRGYSGLAGTEQFF
TRBV20-1 | CSARGFENTEAFF
TRBV29-1 | CSVSGASEQFF
TRBV4-1 | CASSHGNNQPQHF
TRBV29-1 | CSVSGNTEAFF
TRBV7-8 | CASSGRDEQYF
TRBV7-9 | CASSSIGRALPIDEQYF
TRBV2 | CASKVTTSTDTQYF
TRBV12-3/TRBV12-4 | CASSSRTGEDSYEQYF
TRBV25-1 | CASSDRTGVYYGYTF
TRBV4-3 | CASSQGGGWQETQYF
TRBV7-9 | CASSLPGGAEWTEAFF
TRBV20-1 | CSANQAVPQLNNEQFF
TRBV20-1 | CSARDLIDSGRADTQYF
TRBV6-2/TRBV6-3 | CATLSRRDRSYEQYF
TRBV27 | CASSLLGRSNYGYTF
TRBV6-6 | CASSYVYYYEQYF
TRBV10-3 | CAITQRVGELFF
TRBV20-1 | CSANGGDEQFF
TRBV27 | CASRILTGTEAFF
TRBV7-2 | CASLRLGTQYF
TRBV20-1 | CSARESAQDFMSNEQFF
TRBV6-5 | CASSYSVTGPTYEQYF
TRBV4-1 | CASSPCEVHQPQHF
TRBV13 | CASSRLGLADTDTQYF
TRBV20-1 | CSAKLNEQYF
TRBV2 | CASTLTGATSGANVLTF
TRBV12-3/TRBV12-4 | CASSGTENTEAFF
TRBV29-1 | CSASGQGRVEQFF
TRBV5-1 | CASSLMGPEGGYTF
TRBV12-3/TRBV12-4 | CASSLDGPGVTQYF
TRBV6-1 | CASSETGQEYEKLFF
TRBV29-1 | CSVGEVEKRTQYF
TRBV29-1 | CSPRELGKAFF
TRBV5-1 | CASSFTGTGDEQYF
TRBV11-2 | CASSSLAGNIQYF
TRBV5-1 | CASRDTGTGSYEQYF
TRBV28 | CASMDRETEAFF
TRBV12-3/TRBV12-4 | CASSGREFTDTQYF
TRBV12-3/TRBV12-4 | CASSLPGHELYEQYF
TRBV5-1 | CASSLDPGDGYGYIF
TRBV12-3/TRBV12-4 | CASSPAYPVLEKGLNEQFF
TRBV10-3 | CAISGPGLADEQYF
TRBV7-6 | CASTREGGRSGANVLTF
TRBV7-2 | CASTFRETYEQYF
TRBV20-1 | CSARDKGGPPQHF
TRBV7-9 | CASSPVGPGNEKLFF
TRBV7-6 | CASSLVRSSSYNEQFF
TRBV4-3 | CASSQTGFNEKLFF
TRBV29-1 | CSHGSGGAGETQYF